This passage covers 24 T cell receptor beta chains from one sample sequenced in a study of T cells after yellow fever vaccination. Using its own MiXCR run on the 5' RACE reads, TCRdb lists one record per CDR3 protein. The sample has fewer than 450,000 distinct CDR3 sequences; around 8.1% are singletons. The sample was PBMCs, taken more than 35 days after the first yellow fever vaccination. The source is a man aged 18 to 29 who received the YFV17D yellow fever vaccine.

The table lists this clonotype with a few counts. The chain joins TRBV7-9 to TRBJ1-4, with TRBD1 identical over 7 bases. Germline V gene sequence: CDR1 SEHNR, CDR2 FQNEAQ (reference sequence). Trimming removed 3 bases from V and 5 bases from J; junction bases left unmatched: 6. This CDR3 has 15 amino acids. The CDR3 here is CASSFHQGGNEKLFF. The CDR3 DNA reads TGTGCCAGCAGCTTCCATCAGGGGGGGAATGAAAAACTGTTTTTT.

The V call is TRBV6-5, the J call TRBJ2-5, with 7 bases matching TRBD2. Losses at the gene ends were 0 bases for V and 2 bases for J; bases not matched to a gene: 6. Germline V gene sequence: CDR1 MNHEY, CDR2 SVGAGI. The CDR3 spans 16 residues. For the CDR3, the DNA is TGTGCCAGCAGTTACTCCTGGCGGGGGACTCAAGAGACCCAGTACTTC. This translates into CASSYSWRGTQETQYF.

The J gene is TRBJ1-1, the V gene TRBV30; D uncertain. Germline V lookup: CDR1 GTSNPN, CDR2 SVGIG (reference sequence). Trimming left V 2 bases short and J 7 bases short, with 17 bases between. This CDR3 is built from 14 residues. CDR3 DNA sequence: TGTGCCTGGAGTCTGGGAGCAATGGGCGGTGAAGCTTTCTTT. Translating gives CAWSLGAMGGEAFF.

The table lists this clonotype with a few counts. The CDR3 DNA reads TGCAGTGCTAGTTCGACTAGCGCCTCCTACGAGCAGTACTTC. It translates to CSASSTSASYEQYF. The chain uses TRBV20-1 and TRBJ2-7; 8 bases are shared with TRBD2. Germline V gene sequence: CDR1 DFQATT, CDR2 SNEGSKA (reference sequence). CDR3 length: 14 amino acids. J gave up 0 bases and V 3 bases, and 4 bases lay outside the gene matches.

This clonotype is a singleton in its sample. The CDR3: CASGLQVAGARETQYF. CDR3 bases: TGTGCCAGCGGACTCCAAGTGGCGGGGGCAAGAGAGACCCAGTACTTC. The V gene is TRBV4-2, the J gene TRBJ2-5, with D perhaps matching TRBD2 (7 bases). V was shortened by 8 bases and J by 4 bases, with 23 bases between the two germline ends. This CDR3 is 16 amino acids long. Germline CDR1 is LGHNA and CDR2 is YNFKEQ.

This clonotype was observed a few times. The CDR3 spells CASSSLAGDRAFF. CDR3 sequence (DNA): TGTGCCAGCAGTTCCCTAGCCGGGGACAGAGCTTTCTTT. This sequence joins TRBV6-5 and TRBJ1-1; 7 bases are a match to TRBD1. The CDR3 is made up of 13 amino acids. Unmatched junction bases numbered 9, after V lost 4 bases and J lost 10 bases. CDR1 is MNHEY, CDR2 SVGAGI, per germline.

This clonotype was detected a few times. The chain combines TRBV12-3 or TRBV12-4 with TRBJ1-2, with D unresolved. V was trimmed by 5 bases and J by 4 bases, leaving 14 bases between them. The CDR3 runs to 14 residues. CDR3 DNA sequence: TGTGCCAGCAGTAGTCCGTCCCAGTTCTATGGCTACACCTTC. It codes for CASSSPSQFYGYTF.

The rearrangement links TRBV11-2 to TRBJ1-6; D remains ambiguous. Germline CDR1 reads SGHAT; CDR2 reads FQNNGV. The CDR3 contains 15 residues. Trimming shortened V by 6 bases and J by 0 bases, and 9 bases separated the two germline ends. The CDR3: CASSPGSSYNSPLHF. The CDR3 DNA follows: TGTGCCAGCAGTCCCGGAAGCTCCTATAATTCACCCCTCCACTTT.

The V gene is TRBV9, the J gene TRBJ2-1, with 10 bases identical to TRBD1. CDR1 SGDLS and CDR2 YYNGEE come from the germline V gene. V was pared by 0 bases and J by 2 bases, with 5 bases of the junction left unmatched. The CDR3 covers 17 residues. DNA for the CDR3: TGTGCCAGCAGCGTAGCTTCAGGGACAGGGGCCTACAATGAGCAGTTCTTC. Translated: CASSVASGTGAYNEQFF.

The chain couples TRBV30 to TRBJ1-1; D is possibly TRBD1 (5 bases). The CDR3 contains 13 residues. V lost 2 bases to trimming and J lost 4 bases, with 11 bases between them. Germline V gives CDR1 GTSNPN, CDR2 SVGIG (reference sequence). The CDR3 DNA reads as TGTGCCTGGAGTTTTCAGGGAGCCACTGAAGCTTTCTTT. Protein: CAWSFQGATEAFF.

V is TRBV5-4 and J is TRBJ1-1; D ambiguous. The V gene lost 1 base and the J gene lost 5 bases, with 12 bases spanning the gap. CDR1 SGHNT and CDR2 YYREEE come from the germline V gene (reference sequence). The CDR3 length is 14 residues. The CDR3 region has the DNA TGTGCCAGCAGCTTGTCACCCCAGGAGACTGAAGCTTTCTTT. It encodes CASSLSPQETEAFF.

The rearrangement joins TRBV5-1 to TRBJ1-1, with 8 bases identical to TRBD1. This CDR3 has 17 amino acids. CDR1 SGHRS and CDR2 YFSETQ come from the germline V gene. Losses at the gene ends were 3 bases for V and 4 bases for J; bases not matched to a gene: 14. CDR3 coding DNA: TGCGCCAGCAGCTCCGGACAGGGAGGCGGTCGGGGCACTGAAGCTTTCTTT. Protein sequence: CASSSGQGGGRGTEAFF.

Only a few counts were recorded for this clonotype. The V gene is TRBV9, the J gene TRBJ2-3; 9 nucleotides align to TRBD2. The CDR3 spans 17 residues. The J segment lost 0 bases and the V segment lost 2 bases, leaving 7 bases of the junction unmatched. Germline V gene sequence: CDR1 SGDLS, CDR2 YYNGEE. This chain's CDR3 is CASSVLRGGRSTDTQYF. In DNA form, the CDR3 reads TGTGCCAGCAGCGTTTTGCGGGGGGGCAGAAGCACAGATACGCAGTATTTT.

This clonotype was picked up a small number of times. The rearrangement joins TRBV5-1 to TRBJ2-3; perhaps TRBD2 as D (6 bases). The germline gives CDR1 SGHRS, CDR2 YFSETQ. Between the trimmed V and J ends, which lost 0 bases and 3 bases, there was a span of 11 bases. The CDR3 runs 15 residues. The CDR3, as DNA: TGCGCCAGCAGCTTGGTTGAGGAGGGGACAGATACGCAGTATTTT. Amino acids: CASSLVEEGTDTQYF.

CDR3 region: CASMGQWNEQYF. For the CDR3, the DNA is TGTGCCAGTATGGGACAGTGGAACGAGCAGTACTTC. This chain uses TRBV2 with TRBJ2-7; the match to TRBD1 covers 7 bases. The CDR3 spans 12 residues. CDR1 SNHLY and CDR2 FYNNEI come from the germline V gene. V lost 9 bases and J lost 5; bases outside the gene matches: 7.

This clonotype was counted only a few times. The chain is built from TRBV20-1 and TRBJ2-6; D not resolved. The CDR3 loop spans 15 amino acids. Trimming pared 3 bases from V and 2 bases from J, leaving 11 bases between. Germline V gene sequence: CDR1 DFQATT, CDR2 SNEGSKA (reference sequence). CDR3: CSARAVSPGANVLTF. The DNA for the CDR3 is TGCAGTGCTAGGGCTGTGTCTCCTGGGGCCAACGTCCTGACTTTC.

There are many counts of this clonotype. The CDR3 nucleotides read TGCGCCAGCAGTTCAGGGACGGTGAATTCACCCCTCCACTTT. Protein: CASSSGTVNSPLHF. V is TRBV5-1 and J is TRBJ1-6, with D possibly TRBD1 on 5 matching bases. The CDR3 runs 14 residues. Germline V gene data show CDR1 as SGHRS and CDR2 as YFSETQ. Trimming left V 5 bases short and J 7 bases short, with 13 bases between.

This rearrangement joins TRBV20-1 to TRBJ2-1, with 14 bases lining up with TRBD2. The V segment lost 6 bases and the J segment 7 bases; nucleotides outside the gene matches: 8. This CDR3 has 15 residues. Germline assignment: CDR1 DFQATT and CDR2 SNEGSKA (reference sequence). The CDR3 protein is CSARLAGGPFNEQFF. In DNA, the CDR3 is TGCAGTGCGAGACTAGCGGGGGGGCCCTTTAATGAGCAGTTCTTC.

This clonotype occurred many times. The gene calls are TRBV28 and TRBJ2-7; D gene uncertain. V was cut by 3 bases and J by 2 bases, with 11 bases left in between. CDR3 length: 14 amino acids. Germline-derived CDR1 and CDR2 are MDHEN and SYDVKM. This CDR3 reads CASSFGVGTYEQYV. Here the CDR3 DNA reads TGTGCCAGCAGTTTTGGGGTGGGTACCTACGAGCAGTACGTC.

The chain has TRBV5-1 and TRBJ1-1, with a possible D match to TRBD1 (5 bases). Per germline, CDR1 SGHRS and CDR2 YFSETQ. The CDR3 is 15 residues long. Trimming took off 2 bases at V and 1 base at J, with 12 bases between the two ends. In DNA, the CDR3 is TGCGCCAGCAGCTTTCAGGGTTCGGGGAACACTGAAGCTTTCTTT. Protein product: CASSFQGSGNTEAFF. The full variable domain, in which reference TRBV5-1 and TRBJ1-1 provide the parts outside the CDR3, is KAGVTQTPRYLIKTRGQQVTLSCSPISGHRSVSWYQQTPGQGLQFLFEYFSETQRNKGNFPGRFSGRQFSNSRSEMNVSTLELGDSALYLCASSFQGSGNTEAFFGQGTRLTVV.

This clonotype was seen a handful of times. The rearrangement joins TRBV12-3 or TRBV12-4 to TRBJ2-4; D might be TRBD2 (5 bases). The germline V and J ends were trimmed by 6 bases and 1 base, with 10 bases remaining between them. CDR3 length equals 14 residues. This CDR3 reads CASSRGTAKNIQYF. DNA for the CDR3: TGTGCCAGCAGCCGGGGTACCGCCAAAAACATTCAGTACTTC.

The chain links TRBV5-1 to TRBJ2-1; TRBD2 matches 7 bases. The CDR3 loop spans 15 amino acids. CDR1 is SGHRS, CDR2 YFSETQ, per germline. V was pared by 1 base and J by 4 bases, with 5 bases of the junction left unmatched. CDR3 residues: CASSLKAGRYNEQFF. CDR3 sequence (DNA): TGCGCCAGCAGCTTGAAAGCGGGGAGATACAATGAGCAGTTCTTC. Filled out from reference TRBV5-1 and TRBJ2-1, the complete variable domain reads KAGVTQTPRYLIKTRGQQVTLSCSPISGHRSVSWYQQTPGQGLQFLFEYFSETQRNKGNFPGRFSGRQFSNSRSEMNVSTLELGDSALYLCASSLKAGRYNEQFFGPGTRLTVL.

This clonotype was counted many times. The chain carries TRBV7-2 and TRBJ1-1; D not resolved. Trimming shortened V by 2 bases and J by 5 bases, and 9 bases separated the two germline ends. Germline lookup yields CDR1 SGHTA and CDR2 FQGNSA. This CDR3 region has 13 residues. CDR3 in amino acids: CASSLFPETEAFF. The CDR3 DNA follows: TGTGCCAGCAGCTTATTCCCTGAGACTGAAGCTTTCTTT.

This clonotype turned up a few times. The rearrangement joins TRBV5-1 to TRBJ1-1, with D unclear. The germline CDR1 and CDR2 sequences are SGHRS and YFSETQ. The CDR3 has 14 residues. V was cut by 2 bases and J by 3 bases, with 11 bases left in between. The CDR3 sequence: CASSFGSQYTEAFF. CDR3 DNA: TGCGCCAGCAGCTTCGGGTCTCAATACACTGAAGCTTTCTTT. Full variable domain (missing parts from reference TRBV5-1 and TRBJ1-1): KAGVTQTPRYLIKTRGQQVTLSCSPISGHRSVSWYQQTPGQGLQFLFEYFSETQRNKGNFPGRFSGRQFSNSRSEMNVSTLELGDSALYLCASSFGSQYTEAFFGQGTRLTVV.